This TCR beta chain was sequenced in a study of blood T cell repertoires in COVID-19. Study details: COVID-19 samples from acute and convalescent phases originated in the United States, Italy and Spain. T cells, B-cell-depleted T cells, or PBMCs provided the cDNA or gDNA that served as material.

In the source study's methods: The assay estimated nucleated cells by amplifying reference gene primers. Sequencing used immunoSEQ multiplex PCR; TCRdb keeps in-frame clones, though not all of them. V, J and clone size are taken as reported in that table, and D and trimming were inferred from the DNA itself. The profile covers fewer than 200,000 clones, with 75% to 85% appearing a single time and roughly 15% taken by the ten largest. CDR1 and CDR2 (germline): SGHKS, YYEKEE (reference sequence). The J segment lost 5 bases and the V segment lost 1 base, leaving 2 bases of the junction unmatched. This CDR3 contains 15 residues. Two consecutive negative NP/OP PCR tests, clearance, or resolved symptoms defined Cohort 3 recovery.

The receptor was isolated from a man aged 50 or older who had recovered from COVID-19. The J gene is TRBJ1-5, the V gene TRBV5-5, with 11 bases identical to TRBD1. Sequenced material: PBMCs or T cells enriched from blood (not recorded which). Written as DNA, the CDR3 is TGTGCCAGCAGCTTGAGGACAGGGGGCGATCAGCCCCAGCATTTT. Encoded protein: CASSLRTGGDQPQHF. Variable domain in full (rest from reference TRBV5-5 and TRBJ1-5): DAGVTQSPTHLIKTRGQQVTLRCSPISGHKSVSWYQQVLGQGPQFIFQYYEKEERGRGNFPDRFSARQFPNYSSELNVNALLLGDSALYLCASSLRTGGDQPQHFGDGTRLSIL.